This TCR beta chain was captured by sequencing in a study of cytomegalovirus exposure and HLA in healthy donors (dated by TCRdb to about 2017). A note on the overall study: An earlier analysis of 587 of the donors reported 250 to 350 Gb of sequence data and 95 million to 140 million unique TCR beta sequences obtained from roughly 180 million T cells. A later genetic analysis used genome-wide SNP genotypes for about 60% of the roughly 670 donors, treating that subset as a discovery cohort. The aim of the study was to test whether cataloging public T cell receptors could identify signatures of past pathogen exposure. Across 398 genotyped donors of the cohort, an average of about 240,000 unique TCR beta nucleotide sequences per donor were sequenced, and roughly 18% of those sequences were non-productive. Donor age, sex, ethnicity and CMV serostatus were compiled together with the repertoire data. Among the approximately 400 genotyped donors, around 81% belonged to the genetic ancestry cluster associated with self-reported Caucasian donors. All discovery cohort repertoires had been generated using a single sequencing platform. An early release that covered about 600 HLA-typed donors contained approximately 300 gigabases of sequencing data and around 80 million unique TCR sequences. A handful of DR-DQ haplotypes were handled as single units for association and clustering because linkage in the cohort was strong. The study combined high-throughput TCR immunosequencing, statistical association of individual TCRs with disease status, and machine learning to predict cytomegalovirus infection status. Both class I and class II loci were covered by HLA typing, at four-digit resolution. The study profiled the T cell repertoires of approximately 700 subjects by immunosequencing and related them to cytomegalovirus serostatus. An earlier analysis of 587 of the donors applied high-throughput TCR beta sequencing to assess whether each TCR beta V gene segment acted as functional or pseudogenic. A later analysis re-analyzed previously published TCR beta repertoires from 666 donors and added high-resolution HLA genotyping to study TCR occurrence patterns. The number of typed donors differed by locus: about 629-630 for A, B, C, DRB1 and DQB1; 522 for DQA1; over 600 for DPA1; and 400 to 480 for DPB1. Rather than using new phenotypic data, the later analysis identified candidate immune exposures from TCR beta sequences and from how often those sequences occurred across donors. Along with the approximately 670-subject first cohort, a separate validation cohort of around 120 different subjects was used. The paper as a whole reports these results and caveats: According to a later genetic analysis, donors in an Asian-associated ancestry cluster had fewer N-insertions in productive TCRs than the approximately 700-donor mean. The only immune exposure information available for the cohort was CMV serostatus. A few of the identified cytomegalovirus-associated TCR beta chains were confirmed in vitro to be specific for cytomegalovirus antigens. A total of 150 or so TCR beta chains were listed by the study as associated with cytomegalovirus. Compared with equally common non-associated chains, HLA-associated TCR beta chains in a later analysis were more clonally expanded and had lower generation probabilities. A later genetic analysis associated a missense DCLRE1C variant with V-gene and J-gene trimming of TCR beta chains, and an independent cohort replicated the association. When HLA alleles, especially DR and DQ, strongly co-occurred, attributing TCR associations to individual alleles was difficult. According to a later analysis, TCR association rates differed among HLA loci, with DRB1 alleles showing the most associated TCRs and HLA-C alleles showing the fewest. A further reported finding was that TCR beta sequences accurately predicted the HLA-A and HLA-B alleles for most subjects in the first cohort. In an earlier analysis of some 540 of the donors, most TCR beta V segments appeared in productive rearrangements about 87% or about 30% of the time, broadly matching IMGT annotations. Most TCR sequences were seen in very few donors, while some public TCRs were found in many individuals. Specific HLA alleles were associated with 16,951 TCR beta sequences at a false discovery rate of 0.05 in a later analysis. In this cohort, only TCR beta chains were sequenced, and detectable features were limited by the absence of alpha or paired-chain data. The classifier was reported to diagnose cytomegalovirus status with high specificity and sensitivity in both the original and validation cohorts. It was suggested by the authors that the approach could potentially be generalized to other disease states and immunological phenotypes. According to a later analysis, most CMV-associated TCR beta chains appeared to be HLA-restricted, and the HLA associations seemed to be driven largely by CMV exposure. A cluster of highly shared sequence variants was judged likely to be a technical artifact of the sequencing pipeline. Because the 87-base-pair reads could not distinguish some IMGT-functional V segments, including TRBV6-2 and TRBV6-3, those segments were excluded. Because HLA typing was missing for some donors at each locus, association tests included only the typed subset. Several of the top co-occurrence clusters appeared to be linked to parvovirus B19, influenza, CMV and Epstein-Barr virus, according to a later analysis. Because counts were too low, 15 or so rarely observed V segments, including chromosome 9 orphons, were excluded from the earlier analysis of roughly 580 of the donors. Linkage disequilibrium might explain the correlated functional status among segregating V segments, but an unknown experimental factor could not be ruled out. Presence/absence analyses assumed roughly uniform sequencing depth across donors, an assumption that may not hold.

The CDR3 numbers 16 residues from cysteine through phenylalanine. Only the CDR3 DNA is retained, 48 bases long and in frame from the first base. The cohort comprised 670 or so healthy bone marrow donors. At the time of sampling, all cohort members were nominally healthy, though unrecorded immune exposures were likely present. The donor tested CMV seropositive and was one of the 289 seropositive cohort members. Each donor provided a peripheral blood sample, and peripheral blood mononuclear cells were used for TCR beta sequencing. Genomic DNA was extracted from the blood cell samples with the Qiagen DNeasy Blood Extraction Kit. In the case of this clone: Which antigen it targets is not known. Within one base of it there is no much larger clone, and no base qualities were kept.

Libraries were constructed by the immunoSEQ multiplex PCR assay. For the multiplex PCR, a mixture combining 60 forward primers for TCR Vbeta segments and 13 reverse primers for TCR Jbeta segments was used. Amplification of the CDR3 region of rearranged TCR beta genes was performed with a multiplex PCR assay on genomic DNA. Amplified TCR beta libraries were sequenced as 87-base-pair reads on the Illumina HiSeq System. The authors' pipeline ran thus. A later analysis counted about 80 million unique TCR beta chains across the 550 to 800 repertoires, and some 11 million of these chains were shared by at least two donors. Raw reads were error-corrected and collapsed into unique sequences by a nearest-neighbor algorithm in which closely related sequences were merged to remove PCR and sequencing errors. V, D and J gene segments were assigned by aligning CDR3 sequences to IMGT reference sequences. Each retained sequence needed at least a six-nucleotide match to both a V gene segment and a J gene segment. A rearrangement counted as productive if the CDR3 had no stop codons and remained in frame with V and J, and every other rearrangement counted as non-productive. Following IMGT convention, CDR3 was defined as the stretch from the second conserved V-encoded cysteine to the conserved J-encoded phenylalanine. Sequences without an unambiguous match to a single V gene segment were excluded from the earlier analysis of about 600 of the donors. An earlier analysis of a few hundred of the donors called V segments functional above 56.7% productive rearrangements and segregating when the between-donor standard deviation exceeded 5%. A statistical classification framework was built for diagnosing cytomegalovirus status from the catalog of TCR beta chain sequences. V and J gene assignment, in a later analysis, came from comparing TCR nucleotide sequences with IMGT/GENE-DB human TR gene sequences. In a later analysis, CDR3 sequences and most-parsimonious VDJ recombination scenarios were assigned using the TCRdist pipeline. In a later analysis, each TCR beta chain was defined by its CDR3 amino acid sequence together with its V-gene family, and reads without a unique V-gene family were excluded. In a later analysis, fewer than 600 highly shared, low-generation-probability nucleotide sequences were removed to address suspected cross-contamination and a sequencing artifact. For each public chain, a later analysis derived a clonal expansion index from normalized ranks of inferred template counts within each repertoire. A later analysis computed generation probabilities with a VDJ recombination model fitted to out-of-frame rearrangements, and checked the results against IGoR. A later analysis scored TCR-TCR, TCR-HLA and TCR-CMV co-occurrence with hypergeometric tests, applying a repertoire-size bias correction to TCR pairs. A later analysis estimated false discovery rates by permuting HLA or CMV assignments 20 times. In a later analysis, co-occurring TCRs were grouped using DBSCAN, and TCRdist sequence similarity was added for clustering within HLA-allele-positive subsets. Repertoires with fewer than 30,000 or more than 120,000 public chains, plus five repertoires with anomalous nucleotide sharing, were excluded from co-occurrence clustering. What TCRdb holds here is the immuneACCESS table cut down to in-frame rearrangements. Part of the clones is not present; checked against another copy, under half of the missing clones reflect an unresolved V gene, and the others are unexplained. V and J calls and clone size are those listed in that table; D and trimming were worked out from the DNA. The table for this sample lists 30,000 to 40,000 clones; about two thirds of them were counted only once. The ten biggest clones cover 10% of the sample.

The receptor was isolated from a man aged 35-49 years in good health and CMV-seropositive. Recombination connected TRBV21-1 to TRBJ2-7; TRBD1, the table's D call, lacks a check against the DNA. TRBV21-1 is a pseudogene segment. What was sequenced was PBMCs. In nucleotides, the sequence is TGTGCCAGCACGATCCGGGACAGGGATACGTCCTACGGGCAGTACTTC. It specifies CASTIRDRDTSYGQYF.